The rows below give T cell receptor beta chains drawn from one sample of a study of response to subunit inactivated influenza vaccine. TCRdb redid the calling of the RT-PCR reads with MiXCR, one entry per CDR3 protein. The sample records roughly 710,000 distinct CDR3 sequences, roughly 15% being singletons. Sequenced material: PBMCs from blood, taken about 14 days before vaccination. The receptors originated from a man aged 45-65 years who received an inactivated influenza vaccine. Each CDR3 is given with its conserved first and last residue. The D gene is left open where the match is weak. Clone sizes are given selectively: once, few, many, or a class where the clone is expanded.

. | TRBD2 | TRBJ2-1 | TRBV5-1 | CASSLALASGYNEQFF | TGCGCCAGCAGCTTGGCCCTGGCTAGCGGTTACAATGAGCAGTTCTTC
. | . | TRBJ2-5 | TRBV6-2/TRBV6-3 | CASSYSTVETQYF | TGTGCCAGCAGTTACTCGACGGTGGAGACCCAGTACTTC
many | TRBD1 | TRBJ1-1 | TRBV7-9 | CASSYGQGYTEAFF | TGTGCCAGCAGCTACGGACAGGGGTACACTGAAGCTTTCTTT
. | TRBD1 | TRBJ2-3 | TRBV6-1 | CASTGGTGDTQYF | TGTGCCAGTACAGGGGGGACAGGAGATACGCAGTATTTT
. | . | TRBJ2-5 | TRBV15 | CATSRDFRETQYF | TGTGCCACCAGCAGAGATTTTAGGGAGACCCAGTACTTC
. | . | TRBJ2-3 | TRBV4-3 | CASSQDGRGSDTQYF | TGCGCCAGCAGCCAAGATGGGAGGGGGTCAGATACGCAGTATTTT
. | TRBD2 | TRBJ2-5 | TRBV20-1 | CSAEPLAGGPETQYF | TGCAGTGCTGAACCTCTAGCGGGGGGGCCTGAGACCCAGTACTTC
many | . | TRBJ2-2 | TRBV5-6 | CASSSRRVNTGELFF | TGTGCCAGCAGCTCCCGAAGGGTGAACACCGGGGAGCTGTTTTTT
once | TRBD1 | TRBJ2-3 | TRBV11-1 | CASSDRGRTDTQYF | TGTGCCAGCAGCGACAGGGGGCGTACAGATACGCAGTATTTT
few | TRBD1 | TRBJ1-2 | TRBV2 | CARQGTYGYTF | TGTGCCAGACAGGGGACCTATGGCTACACCTTC
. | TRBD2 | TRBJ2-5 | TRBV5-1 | CASSGGLAGPETQYF | TGCGCCAGCAGCGGTGGACTAGCGGGACCAGAGACCCAGTACTTC
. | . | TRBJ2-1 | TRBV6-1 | CANSAGEQFF | TGTGCCAACAGTGCAGGGGAGCAGTTCTTC
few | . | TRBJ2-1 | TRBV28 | CASSYPFGSYNEQFF | TGTGCCAGCAGCTACCCTTTTGGCTCCTACAATGAGCAGTTCTTC
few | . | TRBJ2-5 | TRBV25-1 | CASSDPGPGQETQYF | TGTGCCAGCAGTGATCCAGGACCGGGGCAAGAGACCCAGTACTTC
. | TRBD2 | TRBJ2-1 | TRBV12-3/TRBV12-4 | CASSQYGGAHNEQFF | TGTGCCAGCAGTCAGTACGGGGGGGCCCACAATGAGCAGTTCTTC
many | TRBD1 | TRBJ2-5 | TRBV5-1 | CASSLGTGGQETQYF | TGCGCCAGCAGCCTCGGGACAGGGGGCCAAGAGACCCAGTACTTC
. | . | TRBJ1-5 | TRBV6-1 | CASIQQGPSNQPQHF | TGTGCCAGCATTCAACAGGGCCCTAGCAATCAGCCCCAGCATTTT
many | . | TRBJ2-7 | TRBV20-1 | CSASGLYEQYF | TGCAGCGCCTCGGGCTTATACGAGCAGTACTTC
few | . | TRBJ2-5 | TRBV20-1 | CSAHGRGRLKNTQYF | TGCAGTGCCCATGGCAGGGGGAGGCTCAAGAACACCCAGTACTTC
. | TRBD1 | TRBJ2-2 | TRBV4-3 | CASSPGTGPNTGELFF | TGCGCCAGCAGCCCAGGGACAGGACCGAACACCGGGGAGCTGTTTTTT
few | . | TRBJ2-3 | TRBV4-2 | CASSQDRETWDTQYF | TGTGCCAGCAGCCAAGATCGGGAGACCTGGGATACGCAGTATTTT
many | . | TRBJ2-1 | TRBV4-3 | CASSQDWASRDNEQFF | TGCGCCAGCAGCCAAGATTGGGCTAGCCGCGACAATGAGCAGTTCTTC
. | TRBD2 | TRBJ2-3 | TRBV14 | CASSHWGLAGSNEPSTDTQYF | TGTGCCAGCAGCCACTGGGGACTAGCGGGGAGTAACGAACCTAGCACAGATACGCAGTATTTT
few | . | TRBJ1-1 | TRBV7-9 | CASSLDGGYTEAFF | TGTGCCAGCAGCTTAGACGGAGGATACACTGAAGCTTTCTTT
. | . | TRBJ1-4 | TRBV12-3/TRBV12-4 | CASSNGPEGGKLFF | TGTGCCAGCAGCAACGGGCCAGAGGGGGGAAAACTGTTTTTT
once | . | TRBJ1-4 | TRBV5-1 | CASSQSTATNEKLFF | TGCGCCAGCAGCCAGTCGACAGCAACTAATGAAAAACTGTTTTTT
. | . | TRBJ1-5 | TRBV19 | CASSPLMVVSNQPQHF | TGTGCCAGTAGCCCTCTGATGGTAGTCAGCAATCAGCCCCAGCATTTT
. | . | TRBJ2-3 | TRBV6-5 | CATRPSTDTQYF | TGTGCCACCCGTCCCAGCACAGATACGCAGTATTTT
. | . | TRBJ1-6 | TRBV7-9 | CASSPVGGRGPLHF | TGTGCCAGCAGCCCTGTCGGGGGCCGGGGACCCCTCCACTTT
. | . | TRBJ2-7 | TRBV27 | CASSFRDTSYEQYF | TGTGCCAGCAGTTTCCGGGACACTTCCTACGAGCAGTACTTC
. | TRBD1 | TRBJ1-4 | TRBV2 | CATQWRAGGLEKLFF | TGTGCCACCCAGTGGAGGGCAGGGGGCCTTGAAAAACTGTTTTTT
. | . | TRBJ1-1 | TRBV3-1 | CASSPMGRGNTEAFF | TGTGCCAGCAGCCCAATGGGGCGGGGGAACACTGAAGCTTTCTTT
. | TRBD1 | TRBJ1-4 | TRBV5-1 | CASSLGRDRTTNEKLFF | TGCGCCAGCAGCTTGGGCCGGGACAGAACAACTAATGAAAAACTGTTTTTT
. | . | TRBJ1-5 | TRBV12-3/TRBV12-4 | CASSLWQGLQPQHF | TGTGCCAGCAGTTTATGGCAAGGTCTTCAGCCCCAGCATTTT
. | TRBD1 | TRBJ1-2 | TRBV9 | CASSVRLDRVDYGYTF | TGTGCCAGCAGCGTTAGACTGGACAGGGTTGACTATGGCTACACCTTC
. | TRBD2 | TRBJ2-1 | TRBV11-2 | CASSLGLAEREQFF | TGTGCCAGCAGCCTCGGACTAGCAGAGAGAGAGCAGTTCTTC
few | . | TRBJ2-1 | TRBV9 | CASSVQGGAVNEQFF | TGTGCCAGCAGCGTACAAGGGGGAGCAGTGAATGAGCAGTTCTTC
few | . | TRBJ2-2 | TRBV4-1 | CASSQETLVSRELFF | TGCGCCAGCAGCCAAGAGACCCTTGTGTCCCGGGAGCTGTTTTTT
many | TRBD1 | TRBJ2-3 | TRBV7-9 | CASSRGQGTDTQYF | TGTGCCAGCAGCCGTGGACAGGGCACAGATACGCAGTATTTT
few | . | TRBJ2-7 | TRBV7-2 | CASSLTPVQSYEQYF | TGTGCCAGCAGCCTAACCCCGGTGCAATCCTACGAGCAGTACTTC
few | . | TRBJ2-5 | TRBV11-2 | CASSSHRKETQYF | TGTGCCAGCAGCTCCCACAGAAAAGAGACCCAGTACTTC
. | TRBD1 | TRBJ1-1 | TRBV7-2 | CASSPGGVVTEAFF | TGTGCCAGCAGCCCAGGGGGGGTTGTAACTGAAGCTTTCTTT
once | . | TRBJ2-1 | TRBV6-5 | CASSYSRARVDEQFF | TGTGCCAGCAGTTACTCAAGGGCTAGGGTCGATGAGCAGTTCTTC
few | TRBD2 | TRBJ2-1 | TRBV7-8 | CASSRSPGSGSGYNEQFF | TGTGCCAGCAGCCGGAGCCCAGGTAGCGGGAGCGGTTACAATGAGCAGTTCTTC
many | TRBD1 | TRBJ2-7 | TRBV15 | CATSRTGGKYEQYF | TGTGCCACCAGCAGGACAGGGGGGAAGTACGAGCAGTACTTC
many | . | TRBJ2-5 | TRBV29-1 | CSVELGPETQYF | TGCAGCGTTGAACTGGGCCCGGAGACCCAGTACTTC